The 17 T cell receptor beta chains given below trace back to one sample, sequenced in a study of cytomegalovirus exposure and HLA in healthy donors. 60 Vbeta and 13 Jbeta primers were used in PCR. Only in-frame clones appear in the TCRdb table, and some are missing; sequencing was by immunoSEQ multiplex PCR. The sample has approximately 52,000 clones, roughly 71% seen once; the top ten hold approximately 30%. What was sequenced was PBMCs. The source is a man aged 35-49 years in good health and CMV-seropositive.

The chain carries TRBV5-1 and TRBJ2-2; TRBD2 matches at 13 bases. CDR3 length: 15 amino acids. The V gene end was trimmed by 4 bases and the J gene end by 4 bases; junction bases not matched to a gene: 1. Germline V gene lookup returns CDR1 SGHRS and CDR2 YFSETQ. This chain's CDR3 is CASSTSGGATGELFF. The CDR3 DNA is TGCGCCAGCAGCACTAGCGGGGGGGCCACCGGGGAGCTGTTTTTT. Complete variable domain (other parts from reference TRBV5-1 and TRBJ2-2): KAGVTQTPRYLIKTRGQQVTLSCSPISGHRSVSWYQQTPGQGLQFLFEYFSETQRNKGNFPGRFSGRQFSNSRSEMNVSTLELGDSALYLCASSTSGGATGELFFGEGSRLTVL.

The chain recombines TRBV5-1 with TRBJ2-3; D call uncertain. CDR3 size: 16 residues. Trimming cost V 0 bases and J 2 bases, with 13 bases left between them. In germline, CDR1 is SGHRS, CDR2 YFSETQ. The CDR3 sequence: CASSLGASTITDTQYF. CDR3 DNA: TGCGCCAGCAGCTTGGGGGCCTCCACGATCACAGATACGCAGTATTTT.

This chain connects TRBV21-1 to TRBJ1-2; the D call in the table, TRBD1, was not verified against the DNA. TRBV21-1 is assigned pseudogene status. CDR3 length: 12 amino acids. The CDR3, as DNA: TGTGCCAGCACCAAACCATCCTATGGCTACACCTTC. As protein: CASTKPSYGYTF.

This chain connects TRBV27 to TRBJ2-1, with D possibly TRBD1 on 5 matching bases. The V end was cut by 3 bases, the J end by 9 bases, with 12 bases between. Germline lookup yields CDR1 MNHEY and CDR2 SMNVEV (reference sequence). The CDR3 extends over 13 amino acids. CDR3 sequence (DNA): TGTGCCAGCAGTTTTACCAGGGCCGGTGAGCAGTTCTTC. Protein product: CASSFTRAGEQFF.

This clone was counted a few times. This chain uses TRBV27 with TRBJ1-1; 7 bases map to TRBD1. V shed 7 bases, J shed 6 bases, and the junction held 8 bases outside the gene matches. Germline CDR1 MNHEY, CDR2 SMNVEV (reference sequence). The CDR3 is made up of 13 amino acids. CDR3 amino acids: CASIPGGGAEAFF. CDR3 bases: TGTGCCAGCATTCCAGGGGGAGGAGCTGAAGCTTTCTTT.

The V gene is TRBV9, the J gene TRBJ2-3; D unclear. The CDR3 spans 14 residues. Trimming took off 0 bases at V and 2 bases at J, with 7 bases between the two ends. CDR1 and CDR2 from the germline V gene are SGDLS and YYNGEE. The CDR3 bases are TGTGCCAGCAGCGTAGCTGACTCCACAGATACGCAGTATTTT. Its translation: CASSVADSTDTQYF.

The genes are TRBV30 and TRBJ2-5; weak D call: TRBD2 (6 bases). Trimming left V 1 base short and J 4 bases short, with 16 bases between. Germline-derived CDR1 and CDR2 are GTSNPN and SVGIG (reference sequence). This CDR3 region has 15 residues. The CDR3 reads CAWSATSNGRETQYF. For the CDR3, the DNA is TGTGCCTGGAGTGCGACTAGTAATGGGCGAGAGACCCAGTACTTC.

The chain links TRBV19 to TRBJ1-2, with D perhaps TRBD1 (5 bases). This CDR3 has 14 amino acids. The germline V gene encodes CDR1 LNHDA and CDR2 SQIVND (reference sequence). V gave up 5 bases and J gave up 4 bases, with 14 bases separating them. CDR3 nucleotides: TGTGCCAGTAGTCTAGGGGAGGTGGGCTATGGCTACACCTTC. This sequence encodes CASSLGEVGYGYTF.

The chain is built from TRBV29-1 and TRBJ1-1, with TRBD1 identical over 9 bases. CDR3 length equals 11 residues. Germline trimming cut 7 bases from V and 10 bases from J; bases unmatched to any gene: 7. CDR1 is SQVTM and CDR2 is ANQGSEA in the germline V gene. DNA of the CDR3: TGCAGCGCCAGGACAGGGGAGGGAGCTTTCTTT. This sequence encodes CSARTGEGAFF.

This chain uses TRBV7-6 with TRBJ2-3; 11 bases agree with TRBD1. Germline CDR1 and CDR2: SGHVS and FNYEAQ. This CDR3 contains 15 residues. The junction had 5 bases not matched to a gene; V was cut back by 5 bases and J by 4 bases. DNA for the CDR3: TGTGCCAGCAGCACCTGGGGACAGGGGGCAGATACGCAGTATTTT. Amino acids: CASSTWGQGADTQYF.

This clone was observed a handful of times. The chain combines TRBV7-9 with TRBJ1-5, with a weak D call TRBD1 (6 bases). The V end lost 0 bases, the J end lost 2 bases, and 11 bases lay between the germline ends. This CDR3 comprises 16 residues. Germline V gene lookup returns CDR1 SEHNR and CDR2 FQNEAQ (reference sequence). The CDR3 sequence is CASSLAQGRGNQPQHF. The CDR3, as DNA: TGTGCCAGCAGCTTAGCACAGGGACGGGGCAATCAGCCCCAGCATTTT.

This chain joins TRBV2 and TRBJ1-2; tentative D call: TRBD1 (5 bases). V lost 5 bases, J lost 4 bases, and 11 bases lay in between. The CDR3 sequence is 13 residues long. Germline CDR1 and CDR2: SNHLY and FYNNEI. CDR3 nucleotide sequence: TGTGCCAGCAGTTCTGACAGTTCCTATGGCTACACCTTC. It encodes CASSSDSSYGYTF. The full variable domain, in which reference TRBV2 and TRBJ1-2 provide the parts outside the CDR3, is EPEVTQTPSHQVTQMGQEVILRCVPISNHLYFYWYRQILGQKVEFLVSFYNNEISEKSEIFDDQFSVERPDGSNFTLKIRSTKLEDSAMYFCASSSDSSYGYTFGSGTRLTVV.

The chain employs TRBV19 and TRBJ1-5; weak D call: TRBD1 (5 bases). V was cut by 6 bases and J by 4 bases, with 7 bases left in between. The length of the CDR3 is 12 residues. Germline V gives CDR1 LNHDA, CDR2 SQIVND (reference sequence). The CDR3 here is CASSQGNQPQHF. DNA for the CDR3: TGTGCCAGTAGCCAGGGAAATCAGCCCCAGCATTTT.

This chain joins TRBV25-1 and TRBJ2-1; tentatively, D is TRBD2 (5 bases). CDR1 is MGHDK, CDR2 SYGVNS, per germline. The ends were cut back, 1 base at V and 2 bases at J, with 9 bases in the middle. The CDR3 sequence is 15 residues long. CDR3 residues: CASSESNGAYNEQFF. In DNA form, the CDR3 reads TGTGCCAGCAGTGAATCGAACGGGGCCTACAATGAGCAGTTCTTC.

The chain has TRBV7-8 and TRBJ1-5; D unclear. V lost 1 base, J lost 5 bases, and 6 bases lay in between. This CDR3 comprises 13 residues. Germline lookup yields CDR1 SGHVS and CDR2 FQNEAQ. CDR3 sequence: CASSLERYQPQHF. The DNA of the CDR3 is TGTGCCAGCAGCTTAGAGAGATATCAGCCCCAGCATTTT.

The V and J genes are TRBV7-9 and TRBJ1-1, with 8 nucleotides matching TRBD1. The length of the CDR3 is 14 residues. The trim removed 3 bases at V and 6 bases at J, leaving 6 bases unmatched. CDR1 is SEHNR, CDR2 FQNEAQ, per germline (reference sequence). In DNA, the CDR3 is TGTGCCAGCAGCTTCACGGACAGGGAGGCTGAAGCTTTCTTT. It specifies CASSFTDREAEAFF.

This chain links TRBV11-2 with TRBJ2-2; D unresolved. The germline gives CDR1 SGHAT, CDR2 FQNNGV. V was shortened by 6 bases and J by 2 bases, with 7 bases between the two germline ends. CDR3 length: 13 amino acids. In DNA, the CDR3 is TGTGCCAGCAGGCGGATCAACACCGGGGAGCTGTTTTTT. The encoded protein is CASRRINTGELFF.